The T cell receptor beta chain under discussion was sequenced for a study of shared clonotypes between healthy human individuals (TCRdb year 2020). Background on the whole study: A few men and a couple of women, aged 18 to 49 years, made up the cohort. Leukapheresis yielded between about 0.85 and 10 billion PBMCs per donor. Libraries were prepared and TCR repertoires were sequenced by different laboratories using diverse techniques, in order to increase sequencing depth and limit assay-specific biases. To estimate repertoire size and how much clonotype sharing occurs between individuals, the study deeply sequenced the blood TCR repertoires of five healthy adults. For each donor, CD4 naive and CD4 memory were each run on three plates, CD8 naive on two plates, and CD8 memory on one plate.

Turning to this clone: The target of this receptor is not known. The record has no base qualities; no much larger clone is one base away.

Using the deep immunoSEQ assay, TCR CDR3 regions were amplified from genomic DNA by multiplex PCR. Extracted genomic DNA from each cell subset was distributed evenly across all wells of several immunoSEQ 96-well plates, and each plate was treated as a replicate. For sorted subsets, each replicate PCR was loaded with about 0.2 ug genomic DNA, equivalent to about 30,000 T cell genomes. Purified libraries were quantified with a Qubit 3.0 fluorometer, sized on a Bioanalyzer 2100, and re-quantified with the KAPA Library Quantification kit. Each immunoSEQ 96-well plate was sequenced on its own single-read 150-cycle Illumina NextSeq 550 flow cell. In the authors' own workflow: Because the immunoSEQ output included only junctional sequences and no quality scores, the filtering could not be the same as the filtering used for full-length reads. To assign V/J genes and CDR3, sequences were annotated against IMGT germline references using PyIR, a Python wrapper for IgBLAST v1.9. Reads were filtered out if the reads had weak V/J assignments (E-value above 1e-6), no CDR3, stop codons, out-of-frame junctions, or ambiguous translated residues. V3J clonotypes were defined by identical inferred V gene, J gene, and CDR3 amino acid sequence. Percentage overlap between repertoires was calculated by dividing the number of shared unique clonotypes by the size of the smaller repertoire. Three approaches were used to assess repertoire richness: RTK rarefaction, the Chao1 estimator, and Recon v2.1 estimates of unobserved clonotypes. Generation probabilities were computed with OLGA for all TCRbeta clonotypes obtained by the gDNA method from a few donors. TCRdb limited this immuneACCESS table to in-frame rearrangements with V and J called. A share of clones is missing; checked studies link under half to unresolved V genes, and the rest is unexplained. V, J and clone size are taken as reported in that table, and D and trimming were inferred from the DNA itself. Present in this sample are about 1.5 million clones, approximately 97% of which were seen just once. Together, the top ten hold approximately 1% of the sample.

Sequences MNHNS (CDR1) and SASEGT (CDR2) are obtained from the germline V gene. V is cut back by 1 base and J by 6 bases, with 14 bases in the junction unmatched. Its CDR3 holds 18 amino acids, cysteine through phenylalanine. Of all the DNA, just the CDR3 is kept, 54 bases in frame from base 1. The donors were healthy, HIV-negative adults with no recently reported acute infections or vaccinations. Every donor was a Caucasian adult residing in Nashville, Tennessee, USA. Magnetic negative selection was used to enrich CD4+ T cells, after which naive cells were positively selected on CD45RA and the negative fraction became the memory subset. Blood was obtained by leukapheresis, after which PBMCs were separated by Ficoll-Histopaque density gradient centrifugation and cryopreserved in liquid nitrogen vapor phase. Analytical flow cytometry was used to check the purity and quantity of every magnetically sorted T cell population. Each sorted fraction had its genomic DNA isolated and then quantified by UV absorbance on a Nanodrop 2000c.

General conclusions and limits of the study: Estimated clonotype richness was generally larger for naive than for memory subsets. Clonotypes shared by all four sorted-subset donors showed higher generation probabilities than non-shared clonotypes. Because the study included a small number of donors, the genetic and exposure-history diversity represented was limited. Even with the large sequencing depth, rarefaction of the sorted-subset datasets indicated that sequencing was incomplete. Across a handful of donors, about 4.5% of naive CD4, roughly 3.4% of naive CD8, 2% to 2.5% of memory CD4, and 0.3% to 0.45% of memory CD8 clonotypes were shared. Sampling was limited to blood, and TCR repertoires in tissue likely differ from TCR repertoires in blood. Based on pairwise subsampling, the degree of clonotype sharing among donors was expected to be affected by sequencing depth.

The receptor was derived from a man aged 25 to 45 in good health. Recombination connected TRBV6-1 to TRBJ2-2; 7 middle bases align to TRBD2. The source material was naive CD4+ T cells sorted from blood. Sample cell subset or site, as interpreted from the label and publication: CD45RA+ positively selected. CDR3 sequence: CASSEVLFGGSGPGELFF. The sequence in DNA is TGTGCCAGCAGTGAAGTCTTGTTCGGCGGGAGTGGCCCCGGGGAGCTGTTTTTT.